Below are 10 T cell receptor beta chains sequenced from a single sample in a study of cytomegalovirus exposure and HLA in healthy donors. It was with 60 Vbeta and 13 Jbeta primers that the PCR ran. TCRdb's table, derived via immunoSEQ multiplex PCR, lists solely in-frame clones and lacks some. The sample shows 150,000 or so clones, about 80% of them seen only once. The source material was PBMCs. The receptors derive from a woman in her forties in good health and CMV-seronegative.

The CDR3 DNA reads as TGTGCCAGCAGGCGCAAGCCCCCGGTGGCTGAAGCTTTCTTT. Encoded protein: CASRRKPPVAEAFF. V gene TRBV6-5 combines with J gene TRBJ1-1; D is unresolved. Trimming cost V 6 bases and J 6 bases, with 17 bases left between them. This CDR3 is built from 14 residues. Germline-derived CDR1 and CDR2 are MNHEY and SVGAGI.

This chain uses TRBV2 with TRBJ1-2, with D possibly TRBD1 on 6 matching bases. The CDR3 consists of 18 residues. CDR1 is SNHLY, CDR2 FYNNEI, per germline. The germline V and J ends were trimmed by 5 bases and 0 bases, with 22 bases remaining between them. The CDR3 nucleotides are TGTGCCAGCAGTCTTAGCAGGACAGCCCCGACTACTAACTATGGCTACACCTTC. This sequence encodes CASSLSRTAPTTNYGYTF.

The genes are TRBV29-1 and TRBJ2-3; maybe TRBD2 (6 bases). The CDR3 sequence is 13 residues long. The germline V gene encodes CDR1 SQVTM and CDR2 ANQGSEA. V lost 6 bases and J lost 3, with 13 bases in between. The CDR3 nucleotides are TGCAGCGTGGACGGGGGTATGACAGATACGCAGTATTTT. Its translation: CSVDGGMTDTQYF.

V gene TRBV5-1 combines with J gene TRBJ2-1; 9 bases fit TRBD2. The CDR3 is made up of 16 amino acids. The trim removed 7 bases at V and 7 bases at J, leaving 15 bases unmatched. The germline gives CDR1 SGHRS, CDR2 YFSETQ. The CDR3 sequence is CASRTPGLANMNEQFF. CDR3 nucleotides: TGCGCCAGCCGTACCCCAGGACTAGCGAACATGAATGAGCAGTTCTTC. Looking up the rest from reference TRBV5-1 and TRBJ2-1 gives the full variable domain: KAGVTQTPRYLIKTRGQQVTLSCSPISGHRSVSWYQQTPGQGLQFLFEYFSETQRNKGNFPGRFSGRQFSNSRSEMNVSTLELGDSALYLCASRTPGLANMNEQFFGPGTRLTVL.

V usage is TRBV29-1 and J usage is TRBJ2-3; D ambiguous. The CDR3 loop spans 12 amino acids. Trimming took off 6 bases at V and 1 base at J, with 8 bases between the two ends. Per germline, CDR1 SQVTM and CDR2 ANQGSEA. In DNA, the CDR3 is TGCAGCGTGAATGAGGGCACAGATACGCAGTATTTT. Protein product: CSVNEGTDTQYF.

This chain links TRBV9 with TRBJ2-3; 12 nucleotides line up with TRBD2. V lost 4 bases, J lost 4 bases, and 10 bases stayed unmatched. The CDR3 spans 17 residues. Germline CDR1 reads SGDLS; CDR2 reads YYNGEE. CDR3 sequence: CASSFRLAGVLADTQYF. CDR3 DNA sequence: TGTGCCAGCAGCTTCCGACTAGCGGGAGTGCTAGCAGATACGCAGTATTTT.

Here the CDR3 DNA reads TGCAGCACGTATCCATCGTCACGGAACTATGGCTACACCTTC. It encodes CSTYPSSRNYGYTF. J is TRBJ1-2 and V is TRBV29-1; D is ambiguous. V was cut by 8 bases and J by 2 bases, with 18 bases left in between. This CDR3 contains 14 residues. Germline V gene data show CDR1 as SQVTM and CDR2 as ANQGSEA.

The chain uses TRBV9 and TRBJ1-2, with 8 bases lining up with TRBD1. Germline V CDR1 and CDR2: SGDLS, YYNGEE. The CDR3 has 16 amino acids. The ends lost 3 bases at V and 6 bases at J; junction bases unmatched: 13. DNA of the CDR3: TGTGCCAGCAGCGCGGGGCCGGGACAGGAATGGGATGGCTACACCTTC. This encodes CASSAGPGQEWDGYTF.

CDR3 loop: CASSHDRGATGNTIYF. CDR3 nucleotides: TGTGCCAGCAGTCATGACAGGGGCGCGACTGGAAACACCATATATTTT. This sequence joins TRBV2 and TRBJ1-3, with 8 positions matching TRBD1. V lost 5 bases, J lost 2 bases, and 8 bases stayed unmatched. CDR3 size: 16 residues. Germline CDR1 reads SNHLY; CDR2 reads FYNNEI.

The V call is TRBV28, the J call TRBJ1-1, with D unclear. The CDR3 runs to 13 residues. Germline-derived CDR1 and CDR2 are MDHEN and SYDVKM. Trimming stripped 2 bases from V and 4 bases from J, with 8 bases between. CDR3 sequence reads: CASSLRGVTEAFF. The CDR3 DNA follows: TGTGCCAGCAGTTTACGGGGAGTCACTGAAGCTTTCTTT.